Presented here are 2 T cell receptor beta chains from one specimen sequenced in a study of T-cell reconstitution after alpha-beta-depleted transplantation in children. Unique molecular identifiers tagged the TCRbeta library. TCRdb processed the PCR reads anew with MiXCR; each CDR3 protein has one entry. The sample yields about 830,000 distinct CDR3 sequences, 16% seen once. Material: PBMCs, mostly from graft donor cells, obtained 360 days after TCRalphabeta/CD19-depleted stem cell transplant. The receptors stem from a male patient aged 10-17 years who had a stem cell transplant for acute lymphoblastic leukemia, so the T cells may come from the graft donor.

This clonotype appeared many times. The V call is TRBV5-1, the J call TRBJ2-1; D remains ambiguous. V lost 2 bases to trimming and J lost 6 bases, with 9 bases between them. This CDR3 region has 13 residues. CDR1 SGHRS and CDR2 YFSETQ come from the germline V gene. The CDR3 is CASSLGQLNEQFF. DNA of the CDR3: TGCGCCAGCAGCTTAGGTCAGCTCAATGAGCAGTTCTTC. Full variable domain (remainder filled in from reference TRBV5-1 and TRBJ2-1): KAGVTQTPRYLIKTRGQQVTLSCSPISGHRSVSWYQQTPGQGLQFLFEYFSETQRNKGNFPGRFSGRQFSNSRSEMNVSTLELGDSALYLCASSLGQLNEQFFGPGTRLTVL.

The rearrangement links TRBV11-2 to TRBJ2-4; 7 bases are a match to TRBD1. Germline CDR1 is SGHAT and CDR2 is FQNNGV. The CDR3 consists of 14 residues. The V gene end was trimmed by 3 bases and the J gene end by 2 bases; junction bases not matched to a gene: 1. The CDR3 here is CASSLTGSKNIQYF. Written as DNA, the CDR3 is TGTGCCAGCAGCTTGACAGGGTCCAAAAACATTCAGTACTTC.